Listed below are T cell receptor beta chains from one sample, sequenced in a study of molecular identifiers for immune sequencing clone quantification. One entry per CDR3 protein results from TCRdb running MiXCR on the PCR reads. In the table there are under 600,000 distinct CDR3 sequences, roughly 24% of which are singletons. The sample consisted of naive CD8+ T cells from blood, with Jurkat cell RNA spiked in. The receptors were gathered from a human donor in good health. Some libraries in this study had Jurkat cell RNA spiked in. The CDR3 runs from the conserved cysteine through the conserved F or W. Each record gives: V gene, J gene, CDR3 protein.

TRBV4-3,TRBJ1-2,CASSQDLGRPTSYTF
TRBV6-5,TRBJ1-1,CASSYSRDTGMNTEAFF
TRBV6-6,TRBJ1-1,CASSYRVGPNTEAFF
TRBV4-1,TRBJ1-2,CASSQVTDYGYTF
TRBV30,TRBJ1-5,CAWSGGSNQPQHF
TRBV5-6,TRBJ2-3,CASSLSAGVADTQYF
TRBV27,TRBJ1-1,CASKTGGNTEAFF
TRBV29-1,TRBJ2-7,CSVEGGFAEQYF
TRBV3-1,TRBJ1-4,CASGDTYAPGEKLFF
TRBV6-5,TRBJ1-1,CASSYSVGGAAMNTEAFF
TRBV4-3,TRBJ2-2,CASSQDDPGTGGWNTGELFF
TRBV4-1,TRBJ2-7,CASSQRGDSSYEQYF
TRBV12-3/TRBV12-4,TRBJ2-7,CASSRRGHYEQYF
TRBV12-2,TRBJ2-7,CASRLAHHGSYGQYF
TRBV4-3,TRBJ2-3,CASSQDWTSGADTQYF
TRBV4-1,TRBJ1-1,CASSHGDSVTLWDTEAFF
TRBV7-3,TRBJ2-1,CASSLGTGDEQFF
TRBV3-1,TRBJ2-7,CASSTDWRGAYEQYF
TRBV27,TRBJ2-1,CASRPSTGGRYNEQFF
TRBV5-6,TRBJ2-2,CASTSPTSGSNTGELFF
TRBV12-5,TRBJ2-1,CASGQPTGGLYNEQFF
TRBV5-4,TRBJ2-3,CASSLAKTDTQYF
TRBV14,TRBJ2-5,CASSRLSLPTSGRETQYF
TRBV7-2,TRBJ1-2,CASSSTGGQDLNGYTF
TRBV11-2,TRBJ1-1,CASSLASGTNFNTEAFF
TRBV21-1,TRBJ2-4,CASRVGRFQYF
TRBV27,TRBJ1-1,CASSLILGRLTEAFF
TRBV6-1,TRBJ2-7,CASSAPGTLYEQYF
TRBV9,TRBJ2-7,CASSVSLADSYEQYF
TRBV6-5,TRBJ1-5,CASSPTGVQPQHF
TRBV30,TRBJ1-2,CAWSSEGYTF
TRBV9,TRBJ2-3,CASSVEGGGDTQYF
TRBV27,TRBJ2-7,CASSPNRPKSYEQYF
TRBV11-2,TRBJ2-1,CASSVTSGGTYNGQFF
TRBV5-3,TRBJ1-5,CARSLRWSSLYSNQPQHF
TRBV7-9,TRBJ2-1,CASSLLDEDNEQFF
TRBV14,TRBJ2-7,CASSPAGDRAEQYF
TRBV7-9,TRBJ1-4,CASSLARGGETELFF
TRBV30,TRBJ2-3,CAWSGWGTDTQYF
TRBV30,TRBJ2-7,CAWSVKDHLPTYEQYF